This TCR beta chain stems from a study of spatial heterogeneity in lung cancer. Study as a whole: On average, each unique TCR and UMI combination appeared more than ten times in raw reads.

Specified time point: sample taken at primary tumor resection. Without sorting, whole RNA was sequenced from tumor, nontumor lung or frozen PBMC. Findings of the study overall: Mutation tallies in tumors tracked expanded intratumoral alpha and beta TCR counts. Ubiquitous and regional expanded TCR counts mirrored ubiquitous and regional nonsynonymous mutation counts, respectively.

TCRdb reprocessed the 5' RACE reads via MiXCR and lists one record per CDR3 protein. The table includes 20,000 to 25,000 distinct CDR3 sequences, approximately 15% detected once. About this clonotype: Its matching antigen is unknown.

The CDR3 loop spans 14 amino acids. Per the germline V gene, CDR1 is MGHRA and CDR2 is YSYEKL. The germline V and J ends were trimmed by 0 bases and 6 bases, with 8 bases remaining between them. The source of this sequence is a female donor with early-stage non-small cell lung cancer. The sample was lung tumor tissue, taken at surgery. The chain couples TRBV4-1 to TRBJ2-2, with D tentatively TRBD2 (5 bases). CDR3 protein: CASSQEEVSGELFF. CDR3 bases: TGCGCCAGCAGCCAAGAGGAGGTCTCCGGGGAGCTGTTTTTT.